Presented here are 32 T cell receptor beta chains from one specimen sequenced in a study of response to subunit inactivated influenza vaccine. TCRdb reprocessed the RT-PCR reads via MiXCR and lists one record per CDR3 protein. This sample has about 830,000 distinct CDR3 sequences, with around 20% found just once. Specimen: PBMCs from blood, collected roughly 5 days after vaccination. The receptors originated from a man aged 45-60 years who received an inactivated influenza vaccine.

The chain joins TRBV20-1 to TRBJ2-7; TRBD1 matches 10 bases. CDR1 and CDR2 (germline): DFQATT, SNEGSKA (reference sequence). Trimming at V came to 6 bases and at J to 0 bases, leaving 5 bases not matched to a gene. The CDR3 covers 14 residues. The CDR3 sequence is CSARTGGVSYEQYF. Written as DNA, the CDR3 is TGCAGTGCAAGGACAGGGGGTGTCTCCTACGAGCAGTACTTC.

The sample holds a few counts of this clonotype. This chain connects TRBV7-2 to TRBJ2-5; TRBD2 agrees at 10 bases. V lost 2 bases to trimming and J lost 4 bases; unmatched junction nucleotides: 1. The CDR3 consists of 14 residues. CDR1 SGHTA and CDR2 FQGNSA come from the germline V gene. DNA for the CDR3: TGTGCCAGCAGCTTATCTAGCGGGAGAGAGACCCAGTACTTC. Protein: CASSLSSGRETQYF. Based on the CDR3 plus reference TRBV7-2 and TRBJ2-5, the full variable domain is GAGVSQSPSNKVTEKGKDVELRCDPISGHTALYWYRQSLGQGLEFLIYFQGNSAPDKSGLPSDRFSAERTGGSVSTLTIQRTQQEDSAVYLCASSLSSGRETQYFGPGTRLLVL.

The DNA of the CDR3 is TGTGCCAGCAGCCAAGTTCAGGGCCGTTACAATGAGCAGTTCTTC. Translated, it gives CASSQVQGRYNEQFF. This rearrangement joins TRBV3-1 to TRBJ2-1; a possible D gene is TRBD1 (5 bases). This CDR3 has 15 residues. The V gene lost 1 base and the J gene lost 4 bases, with 11 bases spanning the gap. Germline lookup yields CDR1 LGHDT and CDR2 YNNKEL (reference sequence).

This chain joins TRBV28 and TRBJ1-3, with D perhaps matching TRBD1 (5 bases). The V gene lost 4 bases and the J gene lost 0 bases, with 10 bases spanning the gap. Germline V gene lookup returns CDR1 MDHEN and CDR2 SYDVKM. The CDR3 spans 15 residues. CDR3 in DNA: TGTGCCAGCAGTTATGACAGTCGCTCTGGAAACACCATATATTTT. This encodes CASSYDSRSGNTIYF.

V usage is TRBV7-2 and J usage is TRBJ2-3, with D possibly TRBD1 on 5 matching bases. V was cut by 6 bases and J by 6 bases, with 16 bases left in between. CDR1 is SGHTA, CDR2 FQGNSA, per germline. CDR3 size: 14 residues. The CDR3 is CASSPGQRWDTQYF. In DNA, the CDR3 is TGTGCCAGCAGTCCCGGACAACGTTGGGATACGCAGTATTTT.

The chain employs TRBV20-1 and TRBJ1-3; D perhaps matches TRBD1 (6 bases). Trimming stripped 4 bases from V and 1 base from J, with 8 bases between. The CDR3 runs to 13 residues. The germline V gene has CDR1 DFQATT and CDR2 SNEGSKA (reference sequence). CDR3: CSANRVSGNTIYF. CDR3 in DNA: TGCAGTGCTAACAGGGTATCTGGAAACACCATATATTTT.

The chain is built from TRBV10-3 and TRBJ2-3, with 11 bases matching TRBD2. With V trimmed by 4 bases and J by 0 bases, 12 bases remained unmatched. Germline CDR1 ENHRY, CDR2 SYGVKD. This CDR3 spans 19 amino acids. CDR3 sequence: CAISGPALAGVKSTDTQYF. CDR3 in DNA: TGTGCCATCAGTGGACCTGCACTAGCGGGAGTTAAGAGCACAGATACGCAGTATTTT.

The CDR3 here is CASSESTSLDTQYF. The DNA for the CDR3 is TGCGCCAGCAGTGAGTCGACTAGTCTGGATACGCAGTATTTT. The chain employs TRBV10-1 and TRBJ2-3; D perhaps matches TRBD2 (6 bases). This CDR3 spans 14 amino acids. The germline V gene has CDR1 WNHNN and CDR2 SYGVQD (reference sequence). The germline V and J ends were trimmed by 0 bases and 6 bases, with 10 bases remaining between them.

This clonotype occurred many times. This chain uses TRBV4-1 with TRBJ1-2; TRBD1 agrees at 12 bases. Germline loops: CDR1 MGHRA, CDR2 YSYEKL. V was pared by 2 bases and J by 2 bases, with 6 bases of the junction left unmatched. The CDR3 length is 17 residues. The chain's CDR3 is CASSQLTGTGGNYGYTF. The CDR3 region has the DNA TGCGCCAGCAGCCAACTAACCGGGACAGGGGGCAACTATGGCTACACCTTC.

This chain links TRBV20-1 with TRBJ1-6; 7 positions match TRBD1. V shed 5 bases and J 3 bases; nucleotides not matched to a gene: 1. This CDR3 has 13 amino acids. The V gene's germline CDR1 is DFQATT and CDR2 SNEGSKA (reference sequence). CDR3 protein: CSAGDSYNSPLHF. The CDR3 DNA reads TGCAGTGCTGGGGACAGCTATAATTCACCCCTCCACTTT.

This clonotype occurred a few times. This chain uses TRBV6-5 with TRBJ2-4, with TRBD1 matching 10 bases. Germline V gene sequence: CDR1 MNHEY, CDR2 SVGAGI. Unmatched junction bases numbered 12, after V lost 0 bases and J lost 10 bases. This CDR3 comprises 17 residues. Here the CDR3 DNA reads TGTGCCAGCAGTTACTCGAGAGGGGACAGGGGTGTAGGTATTCAGTACTTC. Translating gives CASSYSRGDRGVGIQYF.

V and J are TRBV9 and TRBJ1-6; no clear D gene. The CDR3 length is 13 residues. The V and J ends lost 0 bases and 8 bases respectively, with 6 bases between them. CDR1 and CDR2 from the germline V gene are SGDLS and YYNGEE. Here the CDR3 reads CASSVVTDSPLHF. DNA for the CDR3: TGTGCCAGCAGCGTAGTCACTGATTCACCCCTCCACTTT.

The count of this clonotype is one. The chain combines TRBV7-2 with TRBJ2-5, with 9 bases identical to TRBD2. The CDR3 is 13 residues long. Trimming at V came to 5 bases and at J to 5 bases, leaving 3 bases not matched to a gene. The germline V gene has CDR1 SGHTA and CDR2 FQGNSA. The CDR3 bases are TGTGCCAGCAGCGGACTAGCGCATGAGACCCAGTACTTC. Its translation: CASSGLAHETQYF.

The chain couples TRBV12-5 to TRBJ2-1; D is perhaps TRBD1 (5 bases). The CDR3 is 17 residues long. The germline gives CDR1 LGHNT, CDR2 FRNRAP. The ends were cut back, 6 bases at V and 0 bases at J, with 18 bases in the middle. CDR3 bases: TGTGCTAGTGGACGACAGACGTCCCCCAGCTCCTACAATGAGCAGTTCTTC. Its protein is CASGRQTSPSSYNEQFF.

This clonotype has a handful of counts. CDR3 protein: CASSQDRGRLNTEAFF. For the CDR3, the DNA is TGCGCCAGCAGCCAAGACCGGGGCAGGCTGAACACTGAAGCTTTCTTT. The chain recombines TRBV4-3 with TRBJ1-1; the D gene is possibly TRBD1 (5 bases). CDR1 and CDR2 (germline): LGHNA, YSLEER. This CDR3 is 16 amino acids long. Trimming took 0 bases from V and 0 from J, leaving 11 bases between them.

The table lists this clonotype with many counts. V usage is TRBV12-3 or TRBV12-4 and J usage is TRBJ2-3; 8 nucleotides match TRBD1. Trimming removed 7 bases from V and 5 bases from J; junction bases left unmatched: 11. This CDR3 has 15 residues. CDR3 residues: CASTPLSGGGDTQYF. The CDR3 DNA reads TGTGCCAGCACTCCCTTATCAGGGGGCGGAGATACGCAGTATTTT.

The CDR3 region has the DNA TGTGCCAGCAGTGCAGGCGGAGATACGCAGTATTTT. Protein: CASSAGGDTQYF. The genes are TRBV6-5 and TRBJ2-3; no clear D gene. CDR3 length: 12 residues. The V gene lost 5 bases and the J gene lost 5 bases, with 8 bases spanning the gap. CDR1 and CDR2 (germline): MNHEY, SVGAGI.

The sample holds many counts of this clonotype. J is TRBJ2-1 and V is TRBV4-1, with D unresolved. The CDR3 consists of 17 residues. V lost 4 bases to trimming and J lost 0 bases, with 16 bases between them. CDR1 is MGHRA and CDR2 is YSYEKL in the germline V gene. CDR3 amino acids: CASSRGSGSSSYNEQFF. CDR3 in DNA: TGCGCCAGCAGCCGAGGATCCGGGTCCAGCTCCTACAATGAGCAGTTCTTC.

This clonotype occurred a few times. J is TRBJ2-2 and V is TRBV10-3; 7 bases fit TRBD2. Trimming at V came to 6 bases and at J to 3 bases, leaving 7 bases not matched to a gene. The CDR3 runs 15 residues. Germline loops: CDR1 ENHRY, CDR2 SYGVKD. The CDR3 region is CAISREGQDTGELFF. Written as DNA, the CDR3 is TGTGCCATCAGCAGGGAGGGGCAGGACACCGGGGAGCTGTTTTTT.

J is TRBJ2-7 and V is TRBV6-5, with TRBD2 matching over 10 bases. The CDR3 is 16 residues long. Germline trimming cut 2 bases from V and 6 bases from J; bases unmatched to any gene: 10. In germline, CDR1 is MNHEY, CDR2 SVGAGI. The DNA for the CDR3 is TGTGCCAGCAGTTACGGAGCGGGAGGGCCCCAGCGCGAGCAGTACTTC. This translates into CASSYGAGGPQREQYF.

J is TRBJ1-3 and V is TRBV28, with unresolved D. The ends were cut back, 6 bases at V and 0 bases at J, with 12 bases in the middle. Germline CDR1 reads MDHEN; CDR2 reads SYDVKM. This CDR3 contains 15 residues. The CDR3, as DNA: TGTGCCAGCAGCCTTATTGAGGGCTCTGGAAACACCATATATTTT. Translation gives CASSLIEGSGNTIYF.

This clonotype was seen a few times. The chain couples TRBV20-1 to TRBJ2-5; D perhaps matches TRBD2 (6 bases). The CDR3 runs 11 residues. Trimming left V 6 bases short and J 3 bases short, with 8 bases between. Per the germline V gene, CDR1 is DFQATT and CDR2 is SNEGSKA (reference sequence). The CDR3 here is CSARTKETQYF. In DNA, the CDR3 is TGCAGTGCCCGGACTAAAGAGACCCAGTACTTC.

The chain has TRBV3-1 and TRBJ2-5, with TRBD2 matching over 7 bases. Germline lookup yields CDR1 LGHDT and CDR2 YNNKEL (reference sequence). The V and J ends lost 0 bases and 5 bases, in that order; junction bases with no gene match: 9. The CDR3 is made up of 16 amino acids. Written as DNA, the CDR3 is TGTGCCAGCAGCCAAGAGGGGCTAGCGGCTGGGGAGACCCAGTACTTC. Translation: CASSQEGLAAGETQYF.

The J gene is TRBJ2-3, the V gene TRBV12-3 or TRBV12-4, with D maybe TRBD2 (6 bases). There are 16 residues in the CDR3. V was clipped by 6 bases and J by 0 bases, with 16 bases between them. For the CDR3, the DNA is TGTGCCAGCAGCACCTTACCCGGGACTAGCACAGATACGCAGTATTTT. This translates into CASSTLPGTSTDTQYF.

This sequence joins TRBV20-1 and TRBJ1-2; 8 nucleotides match TRBD1. The CDR3 is 13 residues long. CDR1 is DFQATT, CDR2 SNEGSKA, per germline (reference sequence). V was clipped by 4 bases and J by 6 bases; unmatched bases: 7. CDR3 region: CSATRTGIHGYTF. CDR3 DNA: TGCAGTGCTACCAGGACAGGGATCCATGGCTACACCTTC.

The table lists this clonotype with a count of one. V usage is TRBV2 and J usage is TRBJ2-7, with D perhaps TRBD2 (6 bases). The germline CDR1 and CDR2 sequences are SNHLY and FYNNEI. The V end lost 0 bases, the J end lost 3 bases, and 15 bases lay between the germline ends. This CDR3 spans 16 amino acids. In nucleotides, the CDR3 is TGTGCCAGCAGTGAAGCGCAGCTCGCTAGCGACTACGAGCAGTACTTC. Residues: CASSEAQLASDYEQYF.

This clonotype was seen at least ten times. CDR3 nucleotide sequence: TGTGCCATCAGTGAGTCAATAGCGGGGGACAATGAGCAGTTCTTC. It specifies CAISESIAGDNEQFF. V is TRBV10-3 and J is TRBJ2-1; 9 bases fit TRBD2. V lost 0 bases to trimming and J lost 5 bases; unmatched junction nucleotides: 2. The length of the CDR3 is 15 residues. Germline lookup yields CDR1 ENHRY and CDR2 SYGVKD.

The genes are TRBV7-9 and TRBJ2-1; a weak D match, TRBD2 (5 bases). Trimming removed 3 bases from V and 9 bases from J, with 18 bases in between. Germline CDR1 and CDR2: SEHNR and FQNEAQ (reference sequence). The CDR3 extends over 15 amino acids. The CDR3 DNA is TGTGCCAGCAGCTTTTCCCAGCTAGCAGGATCTGAGCAGTTCTTC. Amino acid sequence: CASSFSQLAGSEQFF.

This chain links TRBV20-1 with TRBJ2-7, with D perhaps being TRBD1 or TRBD2 (6 bases each). This CDR3 contains 15 residues. V lost 0 bases and J lost 0, with 12 bases in between. Germline V CDR1 and CDR2: DFQATT, SNEGSKA (reference sequence). The CDR3 region has the DNA TGCAGTGCTAGAGAGCGGGACACTGCCTCCTACGAGCAGTACTTC. This gives the protein CSARERDTASYEQYF.

The genes are TRBV7-8 and TRBJ2-1, with D maybe TRBD1 (6 bases). This CDR3 region has 15 residues. The germline CDR1 and CDR2 sequences are SGHVS and FQNEAQ. V lost 5 bases and J lost 5, with 16 bases in between. The CDR3 bases are TGTGCCAGCAGCCTCGTAATAGGGGGTGACAATGAGCAGTTCTTC. Encoded protein: CASSLVIGGDNEQFF. Using reference TRBV7-8 and TRBJ2-1 for the parts outside the CDR3, the full variable domain is GAGVSQSPRYKVAKRGQDVALRCDPISGHVSLFWYQQALGQGPEFLTYFQNEAQLDKSGLPSDRFFAERPEGSVSTLKIQRTQQEDSAVYLCASSLVIGGDNEQFFGPGTRLTVL.

This clonotype was counted many times. The chain is built from TRBV6-1 and TRBJ2-7; 9 bases map to TRBD1. V was pared by 3 bases and J by 2 bases, with 8 bases of the junction left unmatched. Germline CDR1 is MNHNS and CDR2 is SASEGT. CDR3 length: 16 residues. CDR3 nucleotide sequence: TGTGCCAGCAGTGATGCGGGGACAGGGAAAGCCTACGAGCAGTACTTC. Translated, it gives CASSDAGTGKAYEQYF.

This clonotype showed up just a few times. This chain links TRBV7-2 with TRBJ2-5; D might be TRBD1 or TRBD2, each matching 5 bases. Looked up from germline, CDR1 is SGHTA and CDR2 is FQGNSA. The V and J ends lost 5 bases and 4 bases respectively, with 17 bases between them. The CDR3 runs to 15 residues. The CDR3 here is CASSPGTDLGETQYF. For the CDR3, the DNA is TGTGCCAGCAGCCCCGGGACCGACCTCGGAGAGACCCAGTACTTC.